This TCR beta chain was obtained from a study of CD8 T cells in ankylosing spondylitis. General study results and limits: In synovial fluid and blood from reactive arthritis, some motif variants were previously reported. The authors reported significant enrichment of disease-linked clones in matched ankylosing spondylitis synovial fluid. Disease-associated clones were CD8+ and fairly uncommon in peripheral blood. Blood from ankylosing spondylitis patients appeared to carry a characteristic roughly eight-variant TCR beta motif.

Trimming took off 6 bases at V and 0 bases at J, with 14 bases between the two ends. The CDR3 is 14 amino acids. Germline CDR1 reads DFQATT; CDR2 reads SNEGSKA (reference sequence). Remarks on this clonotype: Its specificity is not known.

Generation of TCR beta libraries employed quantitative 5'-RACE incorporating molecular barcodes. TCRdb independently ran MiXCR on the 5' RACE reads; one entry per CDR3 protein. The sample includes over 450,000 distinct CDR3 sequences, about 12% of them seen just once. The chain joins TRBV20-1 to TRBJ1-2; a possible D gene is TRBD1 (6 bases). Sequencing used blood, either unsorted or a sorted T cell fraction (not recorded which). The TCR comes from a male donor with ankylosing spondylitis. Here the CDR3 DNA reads TGCAGTGCCGAGGACAGACTGACTAACTATGGCTACACCTTC. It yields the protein CSAEDRLTNYGYTF.